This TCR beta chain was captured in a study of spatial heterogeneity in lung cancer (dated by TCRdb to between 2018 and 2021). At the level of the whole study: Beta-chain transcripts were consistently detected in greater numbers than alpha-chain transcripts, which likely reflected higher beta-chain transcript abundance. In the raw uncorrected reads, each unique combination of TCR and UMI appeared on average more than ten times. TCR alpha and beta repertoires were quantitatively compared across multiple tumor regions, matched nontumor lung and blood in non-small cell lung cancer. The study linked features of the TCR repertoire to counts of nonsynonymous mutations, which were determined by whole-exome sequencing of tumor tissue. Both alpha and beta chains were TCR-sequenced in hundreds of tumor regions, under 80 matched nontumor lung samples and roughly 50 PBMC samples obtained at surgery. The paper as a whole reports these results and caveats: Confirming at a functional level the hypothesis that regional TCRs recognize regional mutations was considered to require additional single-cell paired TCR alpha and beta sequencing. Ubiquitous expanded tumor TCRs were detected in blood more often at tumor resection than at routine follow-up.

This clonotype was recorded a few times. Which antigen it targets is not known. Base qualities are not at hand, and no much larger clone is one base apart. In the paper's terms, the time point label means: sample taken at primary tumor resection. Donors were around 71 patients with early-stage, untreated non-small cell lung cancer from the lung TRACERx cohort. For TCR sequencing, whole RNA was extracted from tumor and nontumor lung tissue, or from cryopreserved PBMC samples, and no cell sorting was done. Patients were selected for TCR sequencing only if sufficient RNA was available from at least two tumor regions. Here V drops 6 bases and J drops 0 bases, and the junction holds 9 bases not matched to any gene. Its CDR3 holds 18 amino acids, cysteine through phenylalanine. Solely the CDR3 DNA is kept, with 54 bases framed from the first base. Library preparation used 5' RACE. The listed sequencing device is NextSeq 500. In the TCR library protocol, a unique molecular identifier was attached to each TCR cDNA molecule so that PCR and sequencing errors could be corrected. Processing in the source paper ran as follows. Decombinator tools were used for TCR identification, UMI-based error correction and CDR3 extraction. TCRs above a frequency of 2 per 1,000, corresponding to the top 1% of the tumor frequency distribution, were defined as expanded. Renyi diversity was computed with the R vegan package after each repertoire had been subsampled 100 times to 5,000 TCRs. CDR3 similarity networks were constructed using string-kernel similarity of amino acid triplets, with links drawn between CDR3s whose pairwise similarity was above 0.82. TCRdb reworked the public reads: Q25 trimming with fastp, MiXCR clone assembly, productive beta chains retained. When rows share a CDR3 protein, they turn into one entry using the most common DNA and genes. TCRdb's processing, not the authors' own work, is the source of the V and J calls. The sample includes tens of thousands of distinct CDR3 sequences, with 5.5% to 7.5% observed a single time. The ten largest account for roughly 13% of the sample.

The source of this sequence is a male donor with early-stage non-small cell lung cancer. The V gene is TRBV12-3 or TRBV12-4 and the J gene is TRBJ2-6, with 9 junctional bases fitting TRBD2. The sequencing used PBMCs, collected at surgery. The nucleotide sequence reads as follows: TGTGCCAGCAGCTCCCAGACTAGCGGTTCCTCTGGGGCCAACGTCCTGACTTTC. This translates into CASSSQTSGSSGANVLTF.